A single TCR beta chain is shown here with its context. Its antigen is undetermined. The repertoire was sequenced with immunoSEQ multiplex PCR; TCRdb's copy has only in-frame clones and lacks some. The table includes 20,000 to 25,000 clones, around 80% detected once. The source of the sample is a study of a mutant IDH1 vaccine in newly diagnosed glioma. Turning to the study itself: Scheduled for weeks 1, 3, 5, 7, 11, 15, 19 and 23, eight vaccinations were given to patients. Patients arrived already treated with radiotherapy, temozolomide, or both, most having had both.

Study observations and caveats: Altogether, 93.3% of patients exhibited vaccine-induced immune responses.

The time point here: week 23, last vaccination. The study gave 300 ug of mutant IDH1 20-mer peptide per vaccine dose, with topical imiquimod. Each donor presented with a new WHO grade 3 or 4 astrocytoma that tested IDH1-mutant and showed ATRX loss. With 6 bases removed from V and 0 bases from J, the gap between germline ends came to 21 bases. The CDR3 contains 17 residues. Germline-derived CDR1 and CDR2 are LNHDA and SQIVND (reference sequence). Sequenced material: PBMCs, taken from a glioma patient whose treatment included an IDH1 peptide vaccine. This TCR derives from a man younger than 45 with glioma. The chain uses TRBV19 and TRBJ2-7, with unresolved D. The CDR3 sequence: CASSEAFLWEGSYEQYF. CDR3 sequence (DNA): TGTGCCAGTAGCGAAGCTTTTTTGTGGGAAGGCTCCTACGAGCAGTACTTC.